Listed here are 19 T cell receptor beta chains from one sample, sequenced in a study of vaccination and CD4 T cells after COVID-19. Antigens for these TCRs are unknown. An Oncomine TCR Beta short-read assay was used to sequence the DNA from cultured CD4+ T cells. TCRdb re-analysed the PCR reads in MiXCR, keeping a single row per CDR3 protein. The sample has about 10,000 distinct CDR3 sequences, around 28% seen once; the top ten hold around 46%. The treatment here: roughly 11-day PBMC culture with coronavirus spike peptide pools or control peptides (ViraFEST assay). The source material was CD4+ T cells from blood, cultured in vitro, sampled before SARS-CoV-2 vaccination. All receptors derive from a human donor who received a COVID-19 vaccine.

This chain joins TRBV28 and TRBJ1-3, with D possibly being TRBD1 (6 bases). The length of the CDR3 is 15 residues. Germline CDR1 MDHEN, CDR2 SYDVKM. Trimming cost V 7 bases and J 2 bases, with 15 bases left between them. This chain's CDR3 is CASNPFRGTGNTIYF. CDR3 in DNA: TGTGCCAGCAACCCTTTCAGGGGTACTGGAAACACCATATATTTT.

The V call is TRBV10-2, the J call TRBJ1-2; D is unresolved. Germline CDR1 WSHSY, CDR2 SAAADI. V was clipped by 4 bases and J by 10 bases, with 13 bases between them. This CDR3 contains 12 residues. The CDR3 sequence: CASSAWKGDYTF. The CDR3 DNA is TGCGCCAGCAGTGCATGGAAGGGTGACTACACCTTC.

The chain couples TRBV19 to TRBJ2-6, with D unresolved. This CDR3 comprises 16 residues. V shed 3 bases and J shed 0 bases, with 9 bases lying between them. Germline lookup yields CDR1 LNHDA and CDR2 SQIVND (reference sequence). CDR3: CASSMRTGSGANVLTF. The CDR3, as DNA: TGTGCCAGTAGTATGAGAACTGGCTCTGGGGCCAACGTCCTGACTTTC.

This clonotype was seen more than once but under ten times. This sequence joins TRBV7-2 and TRBJ1-6; D ambiguous. This CDR3 is 13 amino acids long. Germline V gives CDR1 SGHTA, CDR2 FQGNSA. V was trimmed by 2 bases and J by 5 bases, leaving 4 bases between them. The CDR3 reads CASSLPNNSPLHF. The CDR3 DNA reads TGTGCCAGCAGCTTACCCAATAATTCACCCCTCCACTTT.

This clonotype was seen more than once but under ten times. This chain connects TRBV15 to TRBJ2-4; 12 bases align to TRBD1. The CDR3 length is 17 residues. The germline gives CDR1 LNHNV, CDR2 YYDKDF (reference sequence). V trimming: 1 base; J trimming: 8 bases; junction bases outside the gene matches: 9. The CDR3 coding sequence is TGTGCCACCAGCAGAGCGGGGACAGGGGGCGAGGGTTACATTCAGTACTTC. Its protein is CATSRAGTGGEGYIQYF.

In its sample, this clonotype was seen a few times. This chain uses TRBV12-3 or TRBV12-4 with TRBJ2-3; TRBD2 matches at 7 bases. This CDR3 region has 13 residues. V gave up 6 bases and J gave up 4 bases; unmatched junction bases: 4. CDR3 residues: CASSNSGADTQYF. CDR3 in DNA: TGTGCCAGCAGCAACAGCGGGGCAGATACGCAGTATTTT.

This clonotype turned up a few times. Sequence at one end of the junction differs from germline and may be a read error. The chain carries TRBV7-2 and TRBJ1-5; D ambiguous. Germline loops: CDR1 SGHTA, CDR2 FQGNSA. This CDR3 comprises 13 residues. DNA of the CDR3: TGTGCCGGCAGCTTATGGGTATCTCAGCCCCAGCATTTT. Translated: CAGSLWVSQPQHF. The full variable domain, in which reference TRBV7-2 and TRBJ1-5 provide the parts outside the CDR3, is GAGVSQSPSNKVTEKGKDVELRCDPISGHTALYWYRQSLGQGLEFLIYFQGNSAPDKSGLPSDRFSAERTGGSVSTLTIQRTQQEDSAVYLCAGSLWVSQPQHFGDGTRLSIL.

This clonotype was counted between two and nine times. The V and J genes are TRBV27 and TRBJ2-7; 9 bases line up with TRBD1. Germline-derived CDR1 and CDR2 are MNHEY and SMNVEV (reference sequence). Trimming at V came to 0 bases and at J to 3 bases, leaving 6 bases not matched to a gene. CDR3 length equals 16 residues. The CDR3 nucleotides are TGTGCCAGCAGTTTATCGGGACAGGGCCTTAGCTACGAGCAGTACTTC. Amino acids: CASSLSGQGLSYEQYF.

This clonotype has just a few counts. The chain carries TRBV6-1 and TRBJ2-7; D not resolved. CDR1 and CDR2 from the germline V gene are MNHNS and SASEGT. The V end lost 3 bases, the J end lost 5 bases, and 5 bases lay between the germline ends. The CDR3 covers 11 residues. Here the CDR3 DNA reads TGTGCCAGCAGTGAGTGGGACGAGCAGTACTTC. It is translated as CASSEWDEQYF.

The gene calls are TRBV19 and TRBJ1-2, with D unresolved. This CDR3 has 15 residues. Between the trimmed V and J ends, which lost 7 bases and 0 bases, there was a span of 15 bases. The germline gives CDR1 LNHDA, CDR2 SQIVND (reference sequence). The CDR3 DNA sequence: TGTGCCAGTACAGATCCGATCCTTACTAACTATGGCTACACCTTC. This sequence encodes CASTDPILTNYGYTF.

CDR3 region: CASRETGNNEKLFF. The CDR3 DNA follows: TGTGCCAGCAGGGAAACAGGGAATAATGAAAAACTGTTTTTT. V and J are TRBV2 and TRBJ1-4, with D possibly matching TRBD1 (6 bases). Between the trimmed V and J ends, which lost 6 bases and 4 bases, there was a span of 12 bases. The germline gives CDR1 SNHLY, CDR2 FYNNEI. CDR3 size: 14 residues.

CDR3 DNA: TGTGCCAGCAGCTTGGGCCGGGCCTTGGGGCTCGATGAGCAGTTCTTC. This codes for CASSLGRALGLDEQFF. The rearrangement joins TRBV5-5 to TRBJ2-1; D is possibly TRBD1 (5 bases). The CDR3 spans 16 residues. V was shortened by 0 bases and J by 8 bases, with 18 bases between the two germline ends. The germline gives CDR1 SGHKS, CDR2 YYEKEE (reference sequence).

This clonotype was detected only a few times. The chain couples TRBV12-3 or TRBV12-4 to TRBJ2-2, with D possibly TRBD2 on 5 matching bases. With 6 bases removed from V and 6 bases from J, the gap between germline ends came to 5 bases. There are 11 residues in the CDR3. As DNA, the CDR3 is TGTGCCAGCAGGCGGGCCGGGGAGCTGTTTTTT. This translates into CASRRAGELFF.

The CDR3: CASSASETGGIEGGYTF. The CDR3 DNA reads TGTGCCAGTAGTGCCTCCGAGACAGGGGGCATTGAAGGGGGCTACACCTTC. This chain connects TRBV19 to TRBJ1-2, with 10 bases that match TRBD1. CDR1 and CDR2 (germline): LNHDA, SQIVND (reference sequence). V lost 5 bases and J lost 8; bases outside the gene matches: 17. The CDR3 consists of 17 residues.

The rearrangement links TRBV6-2 or TRBV6-3 to TRBJ2-3; the match to TRBD1 covers 7 bases. The V and J ends lost 10 bases and 3 bases, in that order; junction bases with no gene match: 7. From germline, CDR1 is MNHEY and CDR2 SVGEGT. This CDR3 is built from 13 residues. This chain's CDR3 is CAIRTGGTDTQYF. Here the CDR3 DNA reads TGTGCCATCAGGACAGGAGGTACAGATACGCAGTATTTT.

The rearrangement links TRBV29-1 to TRBJ2-1; D is undetermined. Germline CDR1 is SQVTM and CDR2 is ANQGSEA. The length of the CDR3 is 11 residues. Trimming removed 4 bases at V and 7 bases at J, with 8 bases between. CDR3: CSVVQVNEQFF. The CDR3 region has the DNA TGCAGCGTTGTTCAGGTGAATGAGCAGTTCTTC.

The chain recombines TRBV6-1 with TRBJ1-3, with no clear D. Trimming cost V 2 bases and J 0 bases, with 11 bases left between them. Germline V gives CDR1 MNHNS, CDR2 SASEGT. The CDR3 spans 16 residues. The CDR3 coding sequence is TGTGCCAGCAGTGAATATAGGCCGATCTCTGGAAACACCATATATTTT. Translated: CASSEYRPISGNTIYF.

A few counts support this clonotype. V and J are TRBV7-9 and TRBJ2-7; no firm D call. The germline V gene encodes CDR1 SEHNR and CDR2 FQNEAQ (reference sequence). The CDR3 totals 13 residues. V was shortened by 3 bases and J by 3 bases, with 9 bases between the two germline ends. The CDR3 loop is CASSLGGIYEQYF. The CDR3, as DNA: TGTGCCAGCAGCTTGGGCGGAATCTACGAGCAGTACTTC.

This clonotype occurred a few times. For the CDR3, the DNA is TGTGCCAGCAGTGGCCAGGGTAGGGGCTACACCTTC. Encoded protein: CASSGQGRGYTF. This sequence joins TRBV2 and TRBJ1-2, with a possible D match to TRBD1 (5 bases). The V end was cut by 4 bases, the J end by 8 bases, with 11 bases between. The CDR3 is 12 residues long. The germline gives CDR1 SNHLY, CDR2 FYNNEI.